These 12 T cell receptor beta chains came from one sample sequenced in a study of T-cell reconstitution after alpha-beta-depleted transplantation in children. Researchers prepared the TCRbeta library using unique molecular identifiers, the study reports. Each CDR3 protein is one row after TCRdb ran MiXCR on the PCR reads. The sample shows around 420,000 distinct CDR3 sequences, around 15% of them seen only once. Material: PBMCs, mostly from graft donor cells, obtained 360 days after TCRalphabeta/CD19-depleted stem cell transplant. All receptors come from a boy under three years old who had a stem cell transplant for Wiskott-Aldrich syndrome, so the T cells may come from the graft donor.

Only one count was recorded for this clonotype. Its ends do not fully match the called genes, so a read error is possible. This chain joins TRBV28 and TRBJ2-1; D is uncertain. CDR1 is MDHEN, CDR2 SYDVKM, per germline. This CDR3 contains 15 residues. The CDR3 nucleotides are TGTGTCAGCAGTTTAACGCCTTCCTCCTACAATGAGCAGTTCTTC. Translating gives CVSSLTPSSYNEQFF.

Turning to this clonotype: One end of the junction fails to match germline, which may point to a read error. The V and J genes are TRBV18 and TRBJ2-5; D call uncertain. The germline gives CDR1 KGHSH, CDR2 LQKENI. The CDR3 has 15 residues. CDR3 DNA sequence: TGTGCCAGCACACCCTTCCGCGTCCCCAAGGAGACCCAGTACTTC. Translating it yields CASTPFRVPKETQYF.

The V call is TRBV6-5, the J call TRBJ2-5, with D tentatively TRBD1 or TRBD2 (7 bases each). Germline assignment: CDR1 MNHEY and CDR2 SVGAGI. The CDR3 runs to 16 residues. V was shortened by 2 bases and J by 0 bases, with 13 bases between the two germline ends. The CDR3 region is CASSYGRGRDQETQYF. CDR3 DNA: TGTGCCAGCAGTTACGGGAGGGGGCGCGACCAAGAGACCCAGTACTTC.

This chain uses TRBV12-3 or TRBV12-4 with TRBJ1-3; D is uncertain. The ends were cut back, 6 bases at V and 8 bases at J, with 11 bases in the middle. CDR3 length equals 12 residues. The CDR3 bases are TGTGCCAGCAGCCGCCCTGGGGACACCATATATTTT. It translates to CASSRPGDTIYF.

This clonotype was counted only a few times. The chain is built from TRBV15 and TRBJ2-7, with D perhaps matching TRBD2 (5 bases). V was trimmed by 5 bases and J by 9 bases, leaving 20 bases between them. From germline, CDR1 is LNHNV and CDR2 YYDKDF (reference sequence). The CDR3 has 14 amino acids. The CDR3 protein is CATSPEGRPRGQYF. In DNA, the CDR3 is TGTGCCACCAGCCCTGAGGGCAGACCTCGTGGGCAGTACTTC.

V is TRBV12-3 or TRBV12-4 and J is TRBJ2-7, with D perhaps matching TRBD2 (6 bases). The CDR3 consists of 13 residues. Trimming took off 7 bases at V and 2 bases at J, with 12 bases between the two ends. CDR3 sequence reads: CASTSGLAYEQYF. The CDR3 region has the DNA TGTGCCAGCACCTCGGGACTCGCCTACGAGCAGTACTTC.

This clonotype was recorded a few times. The V gene is TRBV27, the J gene TRBJ2-3; D perhaps matches TRBD1 (5 bases). V was clipped by 5 bases and J by 2 bases, with 17 bases between them. The length of the CDR3 is 16 residues. CDR1 is MNHEY, CDR2 SMNVEV, per germline (reference sequence). The chain's CDR3 is CASSTRQLPPTDTQYF. CDR3 DNA sequence: TGTGCCAGCAGTACCCGACAGCTACCCCCCACAGATACGCAGTATTTT.

The rearrangement links TRBV15 to TRBJ1-1; TRBD1 agrees at 9 bases. Germline trimming cut 0 bases from V and 4 bases from J; bases unmatched to any gene: 6. CDR1 and CDR2 from the germline V gene are LNHNV and YYDKDF (reference sequence). The CDR3 extends over 16 amino acids. The CDR3, as DNA: TGTGCCACCAGCAGAGATCTGGGACAGGGTGGCACTGAAGCTTTCTTT. Its protein product is CATSRDLGQGGTEAFF.

There are a few counts of this clonotype. The V call is TRBV12-3 or TRBV12-4, the J call TRBJ2-1; D call uncertain. This CDR3 region has 12 residues. V was trimmed by 7 bases and J by 9 bases, leaving 13 bases between them. CDR3 region: CASKPARGEQFF. The CDR3, as DNA: TGTGCCAGCAAGCCTGCTAGAGGTGAGCAGTTCTTC.

This chain links TRBV15 with TRBJ2-2; perhaps TRBD2 as D (5 bases). The CDR3 is made up of 14 amino acids. Trimming took 0 bases from V and 6 from J, leaving 8 bases between them. Germline V gene lookup returns CDR1 LNHNV and CDR2 YYDKDF (reference sequence). The CDR3 DNA reads TGTGCCACCAGCAGAGATCTCGGGGCCGGGGAGCTGTTTTTT. Residues: CATSRDLGAGELFF.

CDR3 DNA: TGTGCCAGCAGATTAGCGGGGGCCCCCTACAATGAGCAGTTCTTC. Encoded protein: CASRLAGAPYNEQFF. The chain combines TRBV6-5 with TRBJ2-1, with 9 bases aligning to TRBD2. CDR3 length: 15 amino acids. Per germline, CDR1 MNHEY and CDR2 SVGAGI. The V segment lost 6 bases and the J segment 2 bases; nucleotides outside the gene matches: 5.

The sample holds a few counts of this clonotype. This sequence joins TRBV24-1 and TRBJ2-1, with 10 bases fitting TRBD2. V dropped 4 bases and J dropped 8; count of bases not matched to a gene: 7. This CDR3 has 15 residues. From germline, CDR1 is KGHDR and CDR2 SFDVKD. The CDR3, as DNA: TGTGCCACCAGTGACCCTAGCGGGAGTAGGGATGAGCAGTTCTTC. Protein product: CATSDPSGSRDEQFF.